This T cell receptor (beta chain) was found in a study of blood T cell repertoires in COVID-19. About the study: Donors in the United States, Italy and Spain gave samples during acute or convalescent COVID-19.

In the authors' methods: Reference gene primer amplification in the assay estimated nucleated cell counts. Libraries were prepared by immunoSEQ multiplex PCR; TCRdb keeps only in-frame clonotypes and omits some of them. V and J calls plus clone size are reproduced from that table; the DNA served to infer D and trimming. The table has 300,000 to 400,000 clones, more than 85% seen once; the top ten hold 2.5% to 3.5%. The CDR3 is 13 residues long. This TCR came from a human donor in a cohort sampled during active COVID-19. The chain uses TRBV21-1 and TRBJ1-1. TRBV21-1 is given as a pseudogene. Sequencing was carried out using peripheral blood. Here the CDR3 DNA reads TGTGCCACCACCCGGGCGCGGGACACTGAAGCTTTCTTT. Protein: CATTRARDTEAFF.